The subject of this entry is one T cell receptor beta chain. Those who participated ranged in age from roughly 18 to 90 years and resided in about two dozen US areas. Participants' own reports of clinical history determined their cohort assignment. Repertoires were generated with immunoSEQ multiplex PCR, while TCRdb's copy carries only in-frame clones and drops some. The sample contains 200,000 to 300,000 clones, approximately 86% of which appear only once. This sample was taken from a study of blood T cell repertoires in COVID-19. Study context: Samples of COVID-19 (acute and convalescent) were obtained from the United States, Italy and Spain.

Germline values: CDR1 LGHNT, CDR2 FRNRAP. This CDR3 region has 17 residues. Trimming stripped 0 bases from V and 4 bases from J, with 18 bases between. The chain has TRBV12-5 and TRBJ2-5; TRBD2 might be the D (6 bases). The receptor was derived from a woman aged 25-40 years with acute COVID-19. The sequenced sample was PBMCs or T cells enriched from blood (not recorded which). The CDR3 loop reads CASGLVLRGRDLETQYF. The CDR3, as DNA: TGTGCTAGTGGTTTGGTCCTAAGGGGCAGGGACTTAGAGACCCAGTACTTC.